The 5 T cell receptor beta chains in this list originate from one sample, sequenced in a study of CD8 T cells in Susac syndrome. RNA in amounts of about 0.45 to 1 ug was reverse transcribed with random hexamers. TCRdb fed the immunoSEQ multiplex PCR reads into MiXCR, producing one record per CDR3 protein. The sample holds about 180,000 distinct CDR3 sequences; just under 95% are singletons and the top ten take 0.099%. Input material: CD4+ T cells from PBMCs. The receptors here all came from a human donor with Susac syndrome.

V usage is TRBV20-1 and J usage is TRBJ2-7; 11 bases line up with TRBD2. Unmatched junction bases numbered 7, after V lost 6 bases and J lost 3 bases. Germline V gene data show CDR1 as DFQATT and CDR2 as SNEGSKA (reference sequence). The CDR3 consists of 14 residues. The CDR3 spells CSAGGTSGFYEQYF. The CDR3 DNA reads TGCAGTGCCGGGGGGACTAGCGGTTTCTACGAGCAGTACTTC.

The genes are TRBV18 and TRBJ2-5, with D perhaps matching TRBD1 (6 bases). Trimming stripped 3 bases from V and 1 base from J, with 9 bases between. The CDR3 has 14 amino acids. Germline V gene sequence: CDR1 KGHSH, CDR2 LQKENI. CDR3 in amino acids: CASSPRQVQETQYF. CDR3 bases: TGTGCCAGCTCACCCAGACAGGTCCAAGAGACCCAGTACTTC.

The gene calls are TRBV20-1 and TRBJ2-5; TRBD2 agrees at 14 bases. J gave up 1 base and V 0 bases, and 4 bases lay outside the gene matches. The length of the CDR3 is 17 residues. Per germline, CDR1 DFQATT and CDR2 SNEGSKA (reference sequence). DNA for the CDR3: TGCAGTGCTAGAGATGGGACTAGCGGGGGATTCCAAGAGACCCAGTACTTC. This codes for CSARDGTSGGFQETQYF.

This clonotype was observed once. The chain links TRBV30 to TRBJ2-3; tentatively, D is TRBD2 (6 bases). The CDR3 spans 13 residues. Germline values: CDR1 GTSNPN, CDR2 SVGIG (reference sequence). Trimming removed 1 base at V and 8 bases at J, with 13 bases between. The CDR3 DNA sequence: TGTGCCTGGAGTGACCTGGGACTGGGTACGCAGTATTTT. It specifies CAWSDLGLGTQYF.

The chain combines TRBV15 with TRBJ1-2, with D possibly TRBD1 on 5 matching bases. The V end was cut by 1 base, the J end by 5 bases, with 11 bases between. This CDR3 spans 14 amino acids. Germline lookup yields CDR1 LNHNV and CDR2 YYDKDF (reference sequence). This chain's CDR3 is CATSRGVTEYGYTF. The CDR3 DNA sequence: TGTGCCACCAGCAGAGGCGTGACAGAGTATGGCTACACCTTC.